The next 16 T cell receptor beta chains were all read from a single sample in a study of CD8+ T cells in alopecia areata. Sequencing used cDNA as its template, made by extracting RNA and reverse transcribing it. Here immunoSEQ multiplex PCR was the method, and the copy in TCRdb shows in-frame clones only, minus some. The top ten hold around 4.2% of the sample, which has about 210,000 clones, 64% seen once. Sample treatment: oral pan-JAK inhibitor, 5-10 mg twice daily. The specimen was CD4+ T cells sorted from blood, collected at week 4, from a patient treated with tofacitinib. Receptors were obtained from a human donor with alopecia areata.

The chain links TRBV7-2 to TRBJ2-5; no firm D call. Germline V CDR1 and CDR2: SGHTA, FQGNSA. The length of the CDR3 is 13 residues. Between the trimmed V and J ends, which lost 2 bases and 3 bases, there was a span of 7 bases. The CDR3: CASSLIVEETQYF. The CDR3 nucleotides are TGTGCCAGCAGCTTAATAGTGGAAGAGACCCAGTACTTC.

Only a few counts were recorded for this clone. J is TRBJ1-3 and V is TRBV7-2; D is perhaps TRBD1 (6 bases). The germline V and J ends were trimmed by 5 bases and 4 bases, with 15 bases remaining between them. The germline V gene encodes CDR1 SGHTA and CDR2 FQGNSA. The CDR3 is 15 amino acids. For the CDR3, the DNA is TGTGCCAGCAGCCGAGTAGGACAGAGAGGAAACACCATATATTTT. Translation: CASSRVGQRGNTIYF.

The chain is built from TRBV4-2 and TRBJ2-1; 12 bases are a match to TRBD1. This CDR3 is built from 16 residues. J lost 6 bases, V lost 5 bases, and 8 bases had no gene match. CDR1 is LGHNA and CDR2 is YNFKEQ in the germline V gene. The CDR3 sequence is CASSVTGTGGFNEQFF. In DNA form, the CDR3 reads TGTGCCAGCAGCGTAACCGGGACAGGGGGCTTCAATGAGCAGTTCTTC.

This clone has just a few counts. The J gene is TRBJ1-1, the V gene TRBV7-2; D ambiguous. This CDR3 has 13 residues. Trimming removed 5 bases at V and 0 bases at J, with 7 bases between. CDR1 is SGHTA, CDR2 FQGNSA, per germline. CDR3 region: CASSPYMNTEAFF. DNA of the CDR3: TGTGCCAGCAGCCCTTACATGAACACTGAAGCTTTCTTT.

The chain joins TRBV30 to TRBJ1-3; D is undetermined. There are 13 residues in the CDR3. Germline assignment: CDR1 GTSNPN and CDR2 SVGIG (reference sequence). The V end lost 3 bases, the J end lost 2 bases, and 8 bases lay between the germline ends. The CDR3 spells CAWSLGPGNTIYF. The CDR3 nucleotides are TGTGCCTGGAGCCTTGGGCCTGGAAACACCATATATTTT.

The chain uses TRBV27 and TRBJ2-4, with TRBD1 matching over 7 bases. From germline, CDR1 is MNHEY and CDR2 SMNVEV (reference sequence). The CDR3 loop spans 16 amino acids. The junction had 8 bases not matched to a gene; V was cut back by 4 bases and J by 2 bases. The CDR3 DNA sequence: TGTGCCAGCAGTTCGACACAGGGGTTGACCAAAAACATTCAGTACTTC. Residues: CASSSTQGLTKNIQYF.

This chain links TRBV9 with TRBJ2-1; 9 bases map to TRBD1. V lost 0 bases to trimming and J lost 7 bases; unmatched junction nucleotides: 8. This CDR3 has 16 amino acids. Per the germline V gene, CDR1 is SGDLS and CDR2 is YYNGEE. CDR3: CASSVDAGQGTNEQFF. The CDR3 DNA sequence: TGTGCCAGCAGCGTAGATGCCGGACAGGGGACGAATGAGCAGTTCTTC. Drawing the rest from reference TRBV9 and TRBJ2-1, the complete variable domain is DSGVTQTPKHLITATGQRVTLRCSPRSGDLSVYWYQQSLDQGLQFLIQYYNGEERAKGNILERFSAQQFPDLHSELNLSSLELGDSALYFCASSVDAGQGTNEQFFGPGTRLTVL.

CDR3 DNA: TGTGCCTGGAGGCACCGGGACAGGGGGAATTCACCCCTCCACTTT. This sequence encodes CAWRHRDRGNSPLHF. This sequence joins TRBV30 and TRBJ1-6; TRBD1 matches 11 bases. Unmatched junction bases numbered 5, after V lost 3 bases and J lost 7 bases. The CDR3 sequence is 15 residues long. Germline CDR1 GTSNPN, CDR2 SVGIG (reference sequence).

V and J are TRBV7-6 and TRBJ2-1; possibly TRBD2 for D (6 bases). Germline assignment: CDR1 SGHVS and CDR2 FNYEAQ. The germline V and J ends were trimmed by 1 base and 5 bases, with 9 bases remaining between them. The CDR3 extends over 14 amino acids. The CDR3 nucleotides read TGTGCCAGCAGCTTAGGACTAGGGAACAATGAGCAGTTCTTC. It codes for CASSLGLGNNEQFF.

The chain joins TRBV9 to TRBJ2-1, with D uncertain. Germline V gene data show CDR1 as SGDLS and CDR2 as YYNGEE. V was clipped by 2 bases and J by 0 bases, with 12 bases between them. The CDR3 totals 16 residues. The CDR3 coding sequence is TGTGCCAGCAGCGTTTCAGGAGCGAGCTCCTACAATGAGCAGTTCTTC. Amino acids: CASSVSGASSYNEQFF.

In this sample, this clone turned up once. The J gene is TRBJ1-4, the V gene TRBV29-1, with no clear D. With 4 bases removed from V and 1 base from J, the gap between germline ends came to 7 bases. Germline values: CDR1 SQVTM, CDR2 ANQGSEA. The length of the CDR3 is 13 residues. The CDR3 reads CSVATLTNEKLFF. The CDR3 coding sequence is TGCAGCGTTGCGACATTAACTAATGAAAAACTGTTTTTT. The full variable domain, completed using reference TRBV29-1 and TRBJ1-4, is SAVISQKPSRDICQRGTSLTIQCQVDSQVTMMFWYRQQPGQSLTLIATANQGSEATYESGFVIDKFPISRPNLTFSTLTVSNMSPEDSSIYLCSVATLTNEKLFFGSGTQLSVL.

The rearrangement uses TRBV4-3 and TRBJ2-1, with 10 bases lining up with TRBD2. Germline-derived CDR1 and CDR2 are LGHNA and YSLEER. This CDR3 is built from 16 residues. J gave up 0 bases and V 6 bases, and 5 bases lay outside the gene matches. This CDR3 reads CASSRAGGSSYNEQFF. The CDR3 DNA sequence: TGCGCCAGCAGTCGAGCGGGGGGGAGCTCCTACAATGAGCAGTTCTTC.

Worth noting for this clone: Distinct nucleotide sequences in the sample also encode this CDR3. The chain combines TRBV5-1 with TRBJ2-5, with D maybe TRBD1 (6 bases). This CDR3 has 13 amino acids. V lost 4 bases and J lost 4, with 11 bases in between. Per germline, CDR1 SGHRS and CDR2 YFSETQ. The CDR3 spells CASSLTGRETQYF. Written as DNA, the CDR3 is TGCGCCAGCAGCCTGACAGGAAGAGAGACCCAGTACTTC.

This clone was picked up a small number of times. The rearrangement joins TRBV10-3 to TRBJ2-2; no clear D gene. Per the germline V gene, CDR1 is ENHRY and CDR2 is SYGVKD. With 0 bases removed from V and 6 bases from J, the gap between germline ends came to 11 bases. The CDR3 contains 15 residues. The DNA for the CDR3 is TGTGCCATCAGTGAGTCGAAAGGGTTGGCCGGGGAGCTGTTTTTT. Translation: CAISESKGLAGELFF.

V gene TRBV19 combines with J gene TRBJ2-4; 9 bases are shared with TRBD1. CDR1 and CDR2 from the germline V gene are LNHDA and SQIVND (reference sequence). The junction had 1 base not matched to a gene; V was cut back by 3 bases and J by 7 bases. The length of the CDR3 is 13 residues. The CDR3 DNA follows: TGTGCCAGTAGTATGGGGACAGGGAACATTCAGTACTTC. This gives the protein CASSMGTGNIQYF.

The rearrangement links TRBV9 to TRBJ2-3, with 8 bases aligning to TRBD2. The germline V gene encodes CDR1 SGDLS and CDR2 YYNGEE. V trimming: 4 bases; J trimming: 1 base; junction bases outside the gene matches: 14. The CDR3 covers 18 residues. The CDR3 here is CASSRGLESGGRTDTQYF. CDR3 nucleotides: TGTGCCAGCAGCAGGGGTTTGGAGAGCGGGGGACGCACAGATACGCAGTATTTT.